This T cell receptor (beta chain) was retrieved from a study of blood T cell repertoires in COVID-19. The germline V gene has CDR1 MRHNA and CDR2 SNTAGT. V dropped 3 bases and J dropped 2; count of bases not matched to a gene: 1. There are 16 residues in the CDR3. Seattle researchers signed up patients amid active infection and tracked them longitudinally. Clones were read by immunoSEQ multiplex PCR, and TCRdb kept only the in-frame ones, dropping some. The table records about 160,000 clones, 80% to 95% of them present only once. The chain is built from TRBV6-4 and TRBJ2-3; 14 bases align to TRBD2. The clonotype comes from a woman aged 55-69 years with COVID-19, enrolled during active disease. Sequences were obtained from peripheral blood. CDR3 residues: CASSETSGGATDTQYF. CDR3 in DNA: TGTGCCAGCAGTGAGACTAGCGGGGGGGCCACAGATACGCAGTATTTT.